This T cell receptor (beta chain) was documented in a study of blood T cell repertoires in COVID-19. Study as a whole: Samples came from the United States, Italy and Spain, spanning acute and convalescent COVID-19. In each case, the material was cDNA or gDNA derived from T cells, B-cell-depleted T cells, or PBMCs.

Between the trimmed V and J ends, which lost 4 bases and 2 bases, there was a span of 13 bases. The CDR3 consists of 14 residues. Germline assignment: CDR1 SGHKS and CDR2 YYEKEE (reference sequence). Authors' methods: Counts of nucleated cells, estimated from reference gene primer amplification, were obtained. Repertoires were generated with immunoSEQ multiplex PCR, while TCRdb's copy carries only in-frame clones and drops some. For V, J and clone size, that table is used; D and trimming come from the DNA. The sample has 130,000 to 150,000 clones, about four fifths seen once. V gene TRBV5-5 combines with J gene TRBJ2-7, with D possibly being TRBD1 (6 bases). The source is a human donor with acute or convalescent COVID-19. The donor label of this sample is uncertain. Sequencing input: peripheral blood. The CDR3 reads CASSPLTGPYEQYF. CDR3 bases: TGTGCCAGCAGCCCCCTAACAGGGCCCTACGAGCAGTACTTC.